Presented here are 3 T cell receptor beta chains from one specimen sequenced in a study of cytomegalovirus exposure and HLA in healthy donors. Primers: 60 Vbeta forward and 13 Jbeta reverse. Sequencing was performed with immunoSEQ multiplex PCR; in TCRdb, only in-frame clones are kept and a portion is missing. The sample includes about 210,000 clones. Material for sequencing was PBMCs. The origin of the receptors is a woman in her thirties in good health and CMV-seropositive.

J is TRBJ1-1 and V is TRBV10-2; D gene unclear. This CDR3 spans 14 amino acids. With 2 bases removed from V and 0 bases from J, the gap between germline ends came to 7 bases. Germline V CDR1 and CDR2: WSHSY, SAAADI. CDR3 nucleotides: TGCGCCAGCAGTGAGACAGTAATGAACACTGAAGCTTTCTTT. As protein: CASSETVMNTEAFF.

The J gene is TRBJ2-2, the V gene TRBV19, with D perhaps matching TRBD2 (5 bases). V lost 6 bases and J lost 4, with 15 bases in between. The CDR3 totals 15 residues. The germline gives CDR1 LNHDA, CDR2 SQIVND (reference sequence). The CDR3 DNA follows: TGTGCCAGTAGATCCGAGGGAACGAGCACCGGGGAGCTGTTTTTT. It specifies CASRSEGTSTGELFF. The variable domain in full, with the rest retrieved from reference TRBV19 and TRBJ2-2, is DGGITQSPKYLFRKEGQNVTLSCEQNLNHDAMYWYRQDPGQGLRLIYYSQIVNDFQKGDIAEGYSVSREKKESFPLTVTSAQKNPTAFYLCASRSEGTSTGELFFGEGSRLTVL.

This chain links TRBV6-1 with TRBJ1-5; 8 bases are a match to TRBD1. This CDR3 is built from 15 residues. V lost 4 bases to trimming and J lost 3 bases; unmatched junction nucleotides: 5. CDR1 and CDR2 from the germline V gene are MNHNS and SASEGT. The CDR3 sequence is CASSAQGAINQPQHF. CDR3 sequence (DNA): TGTGCCAGCAGTGCCCAGGGGGCGATCAATCAGCCCCAGCATTTT.